This T cell receptor (beta chain) derives from a study of Ad26.COV2.S vaccination and SARS-CoV-2 variants. Profiling relied on immunoSEQ multiplex PCR, and the TCRdb table lists in-frame clones only, not all of them. Of over 450,000 clones in the sample, 80% to 90% were seen once. The treatment is: 15 to 20 received Ad26.COV2.S at low or high dose, single or two shots; roughly five received placebo; per-sample allocation not given. Sampling occurred on day 63 after the first vaccine or placebo injection. Participants' vaccine, an Ad26 vector, delivered Wuhan-strain SARS-CoV-2 spike. The germline CDR1 and CDR2 sequences are WSHSY and SAAADI. The CDR3 runs to 17 residues. Deletions cut 1 base from V and 0 bases from J, with 16 bases between.

The specimen comprised peripheral blood, sampled in a trial of Ad26.COV2.S vaccine versus placebo. The genes are TRBV10-2 and TRBJ2-7; no firm D call. The source is a person aged 18-60 years who received the Ad26.COV2.S COVID-19 vaccine or a placebo. In DNA form, the CDR3 reads TGCGCCAGCAGTGAGTGGGGTGGCAGTGGGTTCTCCTACGAGCAGTACTTC. This encodes CASSEWGGSGFSYEQYF.